The rows below give T cell receptor beta chains drawn from one sample of a study of blood T cell repertoires in COVID-19. The method was immunoSEQ multiplex PCR; TCRdb's version includes in-frame clones alone and lacks a portion of them. The sample includes about 160,000 clones, approximately 83% seen only once; the top ten take roughly a tenth. Sequencing was done on a sample of peripheral blood. Every receptor here comes from a woman older than 75 with active or convalescent COVID-19. Both conserved end residues are part of each CDR3. Each record gives: V gene, J gene, clone size, D gene, CDR3 protein, CDR3 DNA. D genes are given only for firm matches. Expanded clones are given a class, and other clones once, few, many or no size at all.

V gene: TRBV6-1; J gene: TRBJ1-2; clone size: -; D gene: -; CDR3 protein: CASSEDMGHYGYTF; CDR3 DNA: TGTGCCAGCAGTGAAGACATGGGGCACTATGGCTACACCTTC
V gene: TRBV29-1; J gene: TRBJ1-6; clone size: -; D gene: TRBD1; CDR3 protein: CSVPGPVTGRHSPLHF; CDR3 DNA: TGCAGCGTCCCCGGACCCGTGACAGGGAGGCATTCACCCCTCCACTTT
V gene: TRBV4-1; J gene: TRBJ1-1; clone size: -; D gene: -; CDR3 protein: CASSQEETARSTEAFF; CDR3 DNA: TGCGCCAGCAGCCAAGAGGAGACAGCTCGGAGCACTGAAGCTTTCTTT
V gene: TRBV10-3; J gene: TRBJ2-3; clone size: -; D gene: -; CDR3 protein: CAISESAGRGTDTQYF; CDR3 DNA: TGTGCCATCAGTGAGTCTGCGGGAAGGGGAACAGATACGCAGTATTTT
V gene: TRBV3-1/TRBV3-2; J gene: TRBJ1-2; clone size: -; D gene: -; CDR3 protein: CASSQRTAGYGYTF; CDR3 DNA: TGTGCCAGCAGCCAGAGGACGGCGGGCTATGGCTACACCTTC
V gene: TRBV19; J gene: TRBJ2-3; clone size: -; D gene: TRBD2; CDR3 protein: CASQPAGGPDTQYF; CDR3 DNA: TGTGCCAGCCAACCAGCGGGGGGACCAGATACGCAGTATTTT
V gene: TRBV6-2/TRBV6-3; J gene: TRBJ2-1; clone size: -; D gene: -; CDR3 protein: CASSEDYDEQFF; CDR3 DNA: TGTGCCAGCAGTGAGGATTACGATGAGCAGTTCTTC
V gene: TRBV5-6; J gene: TRBJ2-5; clone size: -; D gene: -; CDR3 protein: CATTAYGGSEETQYF; CDR3 DNA: TGTGCCACCACAGCCTATGGGGGGTCGGAGGAGACCCAGTACTTC
V gene: TRBV6-5; J gene: TRBJ1-1; clone size: -; D gene: -; CDR3 protein: CASSLNRLRNTEAFF; CDR3 DNA: TGTGCCAGCAGTTTGAACAGGCTAAGGAACACTGAAGCTTTCTTT
V gene: TRBV19; J gene: TRBJ2-7; clone size: -; D gene: TRBD1; CDR3 protein: CASSIPREGGHEQYF; CDR3 DNA: TGTGCCAGTAGTATACCTCGTGAAGGGGGCCACGAGCAGTACTTC
V gene: TRBV19; J gene: TRBJ1-2; clone size: -; D gene: -; CDR3 protein: CASSIGGSQGLGSSYTF; CDR3 DNA: TGTGCCAGTAGTATAGGGGGTTCACAGGGCCTCGGAAGTAGCTACACCTTC
V gene: TRBV6-5; J gene: TRBJ2-1; clone size: -; D gene: TRBD2; CDR3 protein: CASSTSGGSYNEQFF; CDR3 DNA: TGTGCCAGCAGTACTAGCGGGGGGTCCTACAATGAGCAGTTCTTC
V gene: TRBV5-1; J gene: TRBJ1-4; clone size: -; D gene: -; CDR3 protein: CASSYDTRGEKLFF; CDR3 DNA: TGCGCCAGCAGCTACGATACTCGGGGGGAAAAACTGTTTTTT
V gene: TRBV5-1; J gene: TRBJ1-2; clone size: -; D gene: TRBD1; CDR3 protein: CASSLVGTGGNGYTF; CDR3 DNA: TGCGCCAGCAGCTTGGTCGGGACAGGGGGAAATGGCTACACCTTC
V gene: TRBV7-2; J gene: TRBJ1-1; clone size: -; D gene: -; CDR3 protein: CASSQHDRLNTEAFF; CDR3 DNA: TGTGCCAGCAGCCAACATGACAGGTTGAACACTGAAGCTTTCTTT
V gene: TRBV4-3; J gene: TRBJ2-1; clone size: once; D gene: TRBD2; CDR3 protein: CASSQPSGGVNEQFF; CDR3 DNA: TGCGCCAGCAGCCAACCCAGCGGGGGAGTCAATGAGCAGTTCTTC
V gene: TRBV6-5; J gene: TRBJ2-7; clone size: -; D gene: TRBD1; CDR3 protein: CATKPSGTGGYEQYF; CDR3 DNA: TGTGCCACCAAACCCTCCGGGACAGGGGGCTACGAGCAGTACTTC
V gene: TRBV10-3; J gene: TRBJ2-7; clone size: -; D gene: -; CDR3 protein: CAISDQGGEAYEQYF; CDR3 DNA: TGTGCCATCAGTGATCAAGGGGGGGAAGCCTACGAGCAGTACTTC
V gene: TRBV29-1; J gene: TRBJ1-6; clone size: -; D gene: -; CDR3 protein: CSVREGSSYNSPLHF; CDR3 DNA: TGCAGCGTTCGGGAAGGGAGCTCCTATAATTCACCCCTCCACTTT
V gene: TRBV7-9; J gene: TRBJ1-1; clone size: -; D gene: -; CDR3 protein: CASSMQSAEAFF; CDR3 DNA: TGTGCCAGCAGCATGCAGAGCGCTGAAGCTTTCTTT
V gene: TRBV10-3; J gene: TRBJ2-5; clone size: -; D gene: -; CDR3 protein: CAIRQAGETQYF; CDR3 DNA: TGTGCCATCAGGCAGGCGGGAGAGACCCAGTACTTC
V gene: TRBV6-5; J gene: TRBJ1-2; clone size: few; D gene: TRBD1; CDR3 protein: CASRAGTGGWGYTF; CDR3 DNA: TGTGCCAGCAGGGCCGGGACAGGGGGCTGGGGCTACACCTTC
V gene: TRBV27; J gene: TRBJ2-2; clone size: -; D gene: -; CDR3 protein: CASTFYGQQAGELFF; CDR3 DNA: TGTGCCAGCACCTTCTATGGGCAGCAAGCCGGGGAGCTGTTTTTT
V gene: TRBV7-9; J gene: TRBJ2-7; clone size: -; D gene: TRBD1; CDR3 protein: CASSLGDRGLRSLDEQYF; CDR3 DNA: TGTGCCAGCAGCTTAGGAGACAGGGGGCTAAGATCCCTCGACGAGCAGTACTTC
V gene: TRBV11-2; J gene: TRBJ1-6; clone size: once; D gene: TRBD1; CDR3 protein: CASRPDRGKYNSPLHF; CDR3 DNA: TGTGCCAGCAGACCGGACAGGGGAAAGTATAATTCACCCCTCCACTTT
V gene: TRBV18; J gene: TRBJ2-1; clone size: -; D gene: -; CDR3 protein: CASSPRQGMGNEQFF; CDR3 DNA: TGTGCCAGCTCACCTCGGCAGGGTATGGGAAATGAGCAGTTCTTC
V gene: TRBV5-1; J gene: TRBJ1-3; clone size: -; D gene: -; CDR3 protein: CASSPTGVAGNTIYF; CDR3 DNA: TGCGCCAGCAGCCCGACAGGCGTTGCTGGAAACACCATATATTTT
V gene: TRBV19; J gene: TRBJ2-1; clone size: -; D gene: TRBD1; CDR3 protein: CASSLWEGGTYNEQFF; CDR3 DNA: TGTGCCAGTAGTCTCTGGGAAGGGGGCACCTACAATGAGCAGTTCTTC
V gene: TRBV3-1/TRBV3-2; J gene: TRBJ2-2; clone size: -; D gene: -; CDR3 protein: CASSQPGMAGELFF; CDR3 DNA: TGTGCCAGCAGCCAACCAGGGATGGCCGGGGAGCTGTTTTTT
V gene: TRBV6-2/TRBV6-3; J gene: TRBJ2-2; clone size: -; D gene: TRBD1; CDR3 protein: CASSGQGDPGELFF; CDR3 DNA: TGTGCCAGCAGCGGACAGGGTGATCCCGGGGAGCTGTTTTTT
V gene: TRBV6-2/TRBV6-3; J gene: TRBJ2-3; clone size: -; D gene: -; CDR3 protein: CASSYPRASTDTQYF; CDR3 DNA: TGTGCCAGCAGTTACCCTAGAGCTAGCACAGATACGCAGTATTTT
V gene: TRBV12-3/TRBV12-4; J gene: TRBJ2-7; clone size: -; D gene: -; CDR3 protein: CASSSGFLYEQYF; CDR3 DNA: TGTGCCAGCAGTTCGGGATTCCTATACGAGCAGTACTTC
V gene: TRBV7-3; J gene: TRBJ2-3; clone size: -; D gene: -; CDR3 protein: CASSLYPWDTTDTQYF; CDR3 DNA: TGTGCCAGCAGCTTATACCCCTGGGACACCACAGATACGCAGTATTTT
V gene: TRBV29-1; J gene: TRBJ2-2; clone size: -; D gene: TRBD2; CDR3 protein: CSVWTSGGELFF; CDR3 DNA: TGCAGCGTTTGGACTAGCGGGGGGGAGCTGTTTTTT
V gene: TRBV7-2; J gene: TRBJ1-1; clone size: -; D gene: -; CDR3 protein: CASSSRNTEAFF; CDR3 DNA: TGTGCCAGCAGCTCCAGGAACACTGAAGCTTTCTTT
V gene: TRBV6-5; J gene: TRBJ1-2; clone size: -; D gene: -; CDR3 protein: CASSYSTGNYGYTF; CDR3 DNA: TGTGCCAGCAGTTACTCGACGGGGAACTATGGCTACACCTTC
V gene: TRBV5-8; J gene: TRBJ2-3; clone size: -; D gene: TRBD2; CDR3 protein: CASSFGGRRTDTQYF; CDR3 DNA: TGTGCCAGCAGCTTCGGCGGGAGACGCACAGATACGCAGTATTTT
V gene: TRBV4-1; J gene: TRBJ1-5; clone size: -; D gene: -; CDR3 protein: CASADGGNQPQHF; CDR3 DNA: TGCGCCAGCGCCGACGGGGGCAATCAGCCCCAGCATTTT
V gene: TRBV27; J gene: TRBJ2-1; clone size: -; D gene: -; CDR3 protein: CASSLAPNNEQFF; CDR3 DNA: TGTGCCAGCAGTTTAGCCCCTAACAATGAGCAGTTCTTC
V gene: TRBV19; J gene: TRBJ1-5; clone size: few; D gene: -; CDR3 protein: CARPVITGSNQPQHF; CDR3 DNA: TGTGCCAGACCAGTTATAACCGGGAGCAATCAGCCCCAGCATTTT